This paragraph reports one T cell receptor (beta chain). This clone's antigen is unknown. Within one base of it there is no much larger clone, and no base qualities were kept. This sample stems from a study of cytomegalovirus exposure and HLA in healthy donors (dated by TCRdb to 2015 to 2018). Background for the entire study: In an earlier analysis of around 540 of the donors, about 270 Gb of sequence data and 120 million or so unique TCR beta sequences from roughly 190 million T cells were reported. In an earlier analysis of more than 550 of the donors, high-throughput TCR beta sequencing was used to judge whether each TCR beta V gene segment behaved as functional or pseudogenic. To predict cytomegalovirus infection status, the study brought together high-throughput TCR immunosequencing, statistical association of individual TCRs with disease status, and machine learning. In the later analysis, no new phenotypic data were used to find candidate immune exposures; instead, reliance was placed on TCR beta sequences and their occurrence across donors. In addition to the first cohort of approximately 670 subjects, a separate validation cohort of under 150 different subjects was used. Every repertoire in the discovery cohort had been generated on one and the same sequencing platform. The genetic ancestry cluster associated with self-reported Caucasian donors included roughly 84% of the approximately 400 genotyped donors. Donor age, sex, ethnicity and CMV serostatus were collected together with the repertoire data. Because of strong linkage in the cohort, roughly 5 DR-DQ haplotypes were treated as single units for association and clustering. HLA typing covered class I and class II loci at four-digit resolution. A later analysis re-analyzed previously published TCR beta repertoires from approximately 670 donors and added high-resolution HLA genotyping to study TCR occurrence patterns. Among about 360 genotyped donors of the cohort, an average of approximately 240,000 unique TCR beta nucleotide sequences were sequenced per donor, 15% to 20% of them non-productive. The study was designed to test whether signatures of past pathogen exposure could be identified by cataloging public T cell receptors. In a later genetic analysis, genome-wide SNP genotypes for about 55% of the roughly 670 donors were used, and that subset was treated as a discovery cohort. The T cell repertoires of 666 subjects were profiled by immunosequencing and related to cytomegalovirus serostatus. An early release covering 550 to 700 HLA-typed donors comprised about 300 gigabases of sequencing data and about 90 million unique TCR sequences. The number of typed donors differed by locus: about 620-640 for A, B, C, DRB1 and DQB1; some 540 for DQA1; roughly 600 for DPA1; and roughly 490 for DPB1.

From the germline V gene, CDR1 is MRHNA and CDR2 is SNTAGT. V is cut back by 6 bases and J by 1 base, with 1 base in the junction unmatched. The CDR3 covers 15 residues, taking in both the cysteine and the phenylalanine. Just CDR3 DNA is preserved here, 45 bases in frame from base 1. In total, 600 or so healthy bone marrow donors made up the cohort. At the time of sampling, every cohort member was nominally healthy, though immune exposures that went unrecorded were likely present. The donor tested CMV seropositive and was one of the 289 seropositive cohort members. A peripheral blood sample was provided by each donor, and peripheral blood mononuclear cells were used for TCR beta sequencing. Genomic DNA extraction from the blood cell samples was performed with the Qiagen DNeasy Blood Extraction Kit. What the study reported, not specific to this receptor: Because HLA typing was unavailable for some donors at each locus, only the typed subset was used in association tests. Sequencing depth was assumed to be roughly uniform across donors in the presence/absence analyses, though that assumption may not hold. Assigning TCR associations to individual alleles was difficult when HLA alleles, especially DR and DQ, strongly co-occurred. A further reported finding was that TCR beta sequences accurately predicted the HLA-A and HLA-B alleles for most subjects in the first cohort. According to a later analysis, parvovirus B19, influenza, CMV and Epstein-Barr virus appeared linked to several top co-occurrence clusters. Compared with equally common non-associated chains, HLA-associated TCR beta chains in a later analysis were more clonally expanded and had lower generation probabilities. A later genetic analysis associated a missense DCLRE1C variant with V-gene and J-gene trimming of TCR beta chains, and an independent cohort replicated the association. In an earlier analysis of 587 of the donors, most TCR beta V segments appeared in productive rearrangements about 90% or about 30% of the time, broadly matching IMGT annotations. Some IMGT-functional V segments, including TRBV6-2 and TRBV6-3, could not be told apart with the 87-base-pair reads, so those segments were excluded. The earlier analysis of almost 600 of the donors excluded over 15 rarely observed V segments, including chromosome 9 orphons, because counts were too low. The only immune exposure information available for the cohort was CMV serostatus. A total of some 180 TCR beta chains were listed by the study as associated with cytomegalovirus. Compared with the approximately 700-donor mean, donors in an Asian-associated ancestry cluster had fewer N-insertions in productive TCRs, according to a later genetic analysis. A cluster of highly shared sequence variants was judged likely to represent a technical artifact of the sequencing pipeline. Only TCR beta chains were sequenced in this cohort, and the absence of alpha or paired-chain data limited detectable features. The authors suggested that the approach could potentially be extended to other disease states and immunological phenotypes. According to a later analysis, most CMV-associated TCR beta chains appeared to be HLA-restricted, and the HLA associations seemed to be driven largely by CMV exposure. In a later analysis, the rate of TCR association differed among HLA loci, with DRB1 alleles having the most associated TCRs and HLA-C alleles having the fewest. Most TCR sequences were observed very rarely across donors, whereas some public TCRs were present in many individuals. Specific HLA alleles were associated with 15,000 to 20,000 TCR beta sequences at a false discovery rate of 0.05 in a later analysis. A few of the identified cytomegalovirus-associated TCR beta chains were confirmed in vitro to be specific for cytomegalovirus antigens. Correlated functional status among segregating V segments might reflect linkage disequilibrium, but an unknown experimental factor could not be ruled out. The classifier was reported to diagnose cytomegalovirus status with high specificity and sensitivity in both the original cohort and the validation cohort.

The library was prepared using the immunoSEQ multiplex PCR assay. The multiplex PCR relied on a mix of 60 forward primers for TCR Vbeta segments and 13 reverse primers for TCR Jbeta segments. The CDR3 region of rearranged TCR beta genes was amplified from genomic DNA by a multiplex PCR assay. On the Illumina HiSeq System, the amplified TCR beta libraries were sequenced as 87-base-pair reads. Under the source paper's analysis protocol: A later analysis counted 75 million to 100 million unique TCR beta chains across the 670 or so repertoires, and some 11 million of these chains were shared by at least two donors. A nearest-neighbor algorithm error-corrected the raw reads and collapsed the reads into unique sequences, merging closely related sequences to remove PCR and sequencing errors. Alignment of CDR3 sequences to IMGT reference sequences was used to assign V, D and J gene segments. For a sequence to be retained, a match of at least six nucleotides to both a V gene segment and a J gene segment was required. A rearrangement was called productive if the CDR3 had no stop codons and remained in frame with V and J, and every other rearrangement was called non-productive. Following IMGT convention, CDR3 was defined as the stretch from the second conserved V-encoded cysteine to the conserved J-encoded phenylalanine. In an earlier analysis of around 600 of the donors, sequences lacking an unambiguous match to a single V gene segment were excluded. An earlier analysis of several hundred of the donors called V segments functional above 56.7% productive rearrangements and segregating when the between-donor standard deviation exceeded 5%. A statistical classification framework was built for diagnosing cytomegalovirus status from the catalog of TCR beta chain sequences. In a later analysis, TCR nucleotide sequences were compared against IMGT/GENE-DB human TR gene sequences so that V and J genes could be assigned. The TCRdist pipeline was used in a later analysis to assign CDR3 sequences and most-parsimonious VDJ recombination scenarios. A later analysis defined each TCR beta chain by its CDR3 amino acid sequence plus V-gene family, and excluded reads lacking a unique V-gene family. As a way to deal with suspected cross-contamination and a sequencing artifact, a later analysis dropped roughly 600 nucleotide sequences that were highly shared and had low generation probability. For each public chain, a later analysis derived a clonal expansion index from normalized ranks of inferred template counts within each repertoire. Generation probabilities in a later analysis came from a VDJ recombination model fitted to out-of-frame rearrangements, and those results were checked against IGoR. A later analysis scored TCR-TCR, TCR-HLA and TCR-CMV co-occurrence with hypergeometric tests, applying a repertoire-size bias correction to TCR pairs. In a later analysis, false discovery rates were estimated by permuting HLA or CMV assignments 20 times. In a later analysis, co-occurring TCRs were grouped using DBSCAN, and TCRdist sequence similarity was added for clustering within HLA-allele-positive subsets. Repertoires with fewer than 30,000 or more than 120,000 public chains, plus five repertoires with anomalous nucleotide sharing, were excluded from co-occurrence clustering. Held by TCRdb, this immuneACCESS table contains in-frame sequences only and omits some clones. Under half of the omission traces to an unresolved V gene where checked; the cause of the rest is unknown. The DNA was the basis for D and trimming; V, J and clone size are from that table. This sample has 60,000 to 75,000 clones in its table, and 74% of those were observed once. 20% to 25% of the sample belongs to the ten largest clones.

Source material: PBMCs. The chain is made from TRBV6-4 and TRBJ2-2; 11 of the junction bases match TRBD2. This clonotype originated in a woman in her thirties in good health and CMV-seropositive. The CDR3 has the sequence CASRGTSGNTGELFF. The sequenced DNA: TGTGCCAGCAGAGGGACTAGCGGGAACACCGGGGAGCTGTTTTTT.